This entry is about one TCR beta chain. Its antigen is still unknown. 13 Jbeta primers and 60 Vbeta primers were used for the PCR. The table came from immunoSEQ multiplex PCR; TCRdb's copy has only in-frame clones and leaves some out. The repertoire holds some 150,000 clones, with more than 75% as singletons. This CDR3 is 15 amino acids long. V was cut by 5 bases and J by 3 bases, with 16 bases left in between. The germline gives CDR1 WNHNN, CDR2 SYGVQD (reference sequence). The sample belongs to a study of cytomegalovirus exposure and HLA in healthy donors. The study's findings and limits: Usually a TCR sequence was rare, but some public TCRs were found in many donors.

V gene TRBV10-1 combines with J gene TRBJ2-5; TRBD1 might be the D (6 bases). This receptor was identified in a man between 25 and 39 years old in good health and CMV-seropositive. The sequenced sample consisted of PBMCs. The CDR3 nucleotides are TGCGCCAGCAGTACCGGGACAAATCGTAAAGAGACCCAGTACTTC. It specifies CASSTGTNRKETQYF.